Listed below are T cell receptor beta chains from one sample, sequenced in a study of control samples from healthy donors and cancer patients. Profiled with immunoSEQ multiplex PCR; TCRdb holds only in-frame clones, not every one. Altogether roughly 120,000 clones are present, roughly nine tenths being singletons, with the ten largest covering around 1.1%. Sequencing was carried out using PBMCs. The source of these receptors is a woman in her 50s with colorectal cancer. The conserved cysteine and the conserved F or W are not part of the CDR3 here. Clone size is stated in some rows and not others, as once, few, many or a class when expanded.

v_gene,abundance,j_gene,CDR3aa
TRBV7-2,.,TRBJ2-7,ASSLASGRAEQY
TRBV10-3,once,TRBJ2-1,AISGTGYNEQF
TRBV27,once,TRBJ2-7,ASSDSLAGGLYEQY
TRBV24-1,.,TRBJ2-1,ATSDSSDKSYNEQF
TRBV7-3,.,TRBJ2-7,ASSLDSNSYEQY
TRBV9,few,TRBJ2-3,ASSVWSGTDTQY
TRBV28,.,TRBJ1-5,ATGANDQPQH
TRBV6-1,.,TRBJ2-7,ASSDPGGIEVEQY
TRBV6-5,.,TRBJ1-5,ASRTGGGLAGPQH
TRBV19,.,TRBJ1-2,ASSRQGGSRYGYT
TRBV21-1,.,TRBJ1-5,ASSTQGHHSNQPQH
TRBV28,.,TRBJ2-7,ASSRTGSSYEQY
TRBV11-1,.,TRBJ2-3,ASSIDRGPTDTQY
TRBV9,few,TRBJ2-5,ASSSSGTVQETQY
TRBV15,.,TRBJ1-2,ATSNVGGVGGYT
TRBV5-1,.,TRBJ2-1,ASLGEPSSYNEQF
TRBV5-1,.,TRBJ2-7,ASSLRHEQY
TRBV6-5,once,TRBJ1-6,ASSYSSGLNSPLH
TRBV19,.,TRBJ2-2,ATTRDRNTGELF
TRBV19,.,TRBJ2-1,ASSGRDRGMNEQF
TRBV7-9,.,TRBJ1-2,ASSSGAGTMVAS
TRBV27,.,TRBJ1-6,ASSSGTGNSPLH
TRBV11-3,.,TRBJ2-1,ASSLGSTNYNEQF
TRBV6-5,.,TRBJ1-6,ASSRNGGRSPLH
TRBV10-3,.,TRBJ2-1,AISGGGNEQF
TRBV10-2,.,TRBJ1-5,ASSRGFGQPQH
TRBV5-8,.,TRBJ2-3,ASSFDSTDTQY
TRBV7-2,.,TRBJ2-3,ASSLEAGPTDTQY
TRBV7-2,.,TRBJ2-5,ASSITSGGMKTQY
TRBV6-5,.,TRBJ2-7,ASIGKYEQY